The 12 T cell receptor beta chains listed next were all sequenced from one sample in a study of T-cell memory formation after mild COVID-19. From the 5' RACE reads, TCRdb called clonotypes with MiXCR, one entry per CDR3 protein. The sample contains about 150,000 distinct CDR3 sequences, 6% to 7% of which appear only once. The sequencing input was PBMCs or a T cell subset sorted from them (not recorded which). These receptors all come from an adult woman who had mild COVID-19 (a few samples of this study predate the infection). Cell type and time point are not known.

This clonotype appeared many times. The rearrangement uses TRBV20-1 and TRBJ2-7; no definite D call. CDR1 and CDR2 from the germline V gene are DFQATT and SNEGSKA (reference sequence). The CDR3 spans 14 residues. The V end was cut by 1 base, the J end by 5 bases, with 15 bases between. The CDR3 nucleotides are TGCAGTGCTAGAGGTGGCCCCCCACCTCACGAGCAGTACTTC. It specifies CSARGGPPPHEQYF.

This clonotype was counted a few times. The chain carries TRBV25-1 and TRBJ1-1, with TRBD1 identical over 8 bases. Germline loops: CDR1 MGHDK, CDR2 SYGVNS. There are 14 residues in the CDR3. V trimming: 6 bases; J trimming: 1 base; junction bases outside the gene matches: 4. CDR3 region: CASRETGENTEAFF. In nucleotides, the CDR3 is TGTGCCAGCAGGGAGACAGGGGAGAACACTGAAGCTTTCTTT.

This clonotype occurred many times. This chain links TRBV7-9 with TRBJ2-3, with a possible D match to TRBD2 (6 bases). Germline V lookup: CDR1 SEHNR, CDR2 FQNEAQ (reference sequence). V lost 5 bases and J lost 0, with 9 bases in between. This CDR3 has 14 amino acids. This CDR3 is CASSARGSTDTQYF. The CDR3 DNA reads TGTGCCAGCAGCGCTCGGGGGAGCACAGATACGCAGTATTTT.

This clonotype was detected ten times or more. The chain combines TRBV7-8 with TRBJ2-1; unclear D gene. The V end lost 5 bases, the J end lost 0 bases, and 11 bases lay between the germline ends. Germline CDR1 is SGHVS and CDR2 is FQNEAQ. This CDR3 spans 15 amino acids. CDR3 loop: CASSRSVSSYNEQFF. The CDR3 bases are TGTGCCAGCAGCCGGTCGGTAAGCTCCTACAATGAGCAGTTCTTC. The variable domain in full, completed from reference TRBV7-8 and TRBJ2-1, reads GAGVSQSPRYKVAKRGQDVALRCDPISGHVSLFWYQQALGQGPEFLTYFQNEAQLDKSGLPSDRFFAERPEGSVSTLKIQRTQQEDSAVYLCASSRSVSSYNEQFFGPGTRLTVL.

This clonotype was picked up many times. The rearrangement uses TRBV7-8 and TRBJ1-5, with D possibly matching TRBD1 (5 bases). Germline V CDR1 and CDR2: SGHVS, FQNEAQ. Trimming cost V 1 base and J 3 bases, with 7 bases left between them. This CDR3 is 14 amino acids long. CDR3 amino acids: CASSLGGVNQPQHF. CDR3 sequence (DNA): TGTGCCAGCAGCTTAGGAGGGGTCAATCAGCCCCAGCATTTT.

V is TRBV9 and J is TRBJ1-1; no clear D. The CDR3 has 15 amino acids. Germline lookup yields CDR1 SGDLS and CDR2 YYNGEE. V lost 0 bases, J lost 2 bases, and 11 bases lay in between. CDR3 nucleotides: TGTGCCAGCAGCGTAGATTTTGGCGGCAACACTGAAGCTTTCTTT. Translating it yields CASSVDFGGNTEAFF.

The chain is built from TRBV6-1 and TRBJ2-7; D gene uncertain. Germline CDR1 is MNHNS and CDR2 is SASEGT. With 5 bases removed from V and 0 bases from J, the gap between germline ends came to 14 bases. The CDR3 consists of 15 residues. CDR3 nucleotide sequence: TGTGCCAGCAGTCGGATCCGCGAGAACTCCTACGAGCAGTACTTC. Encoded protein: CASSRIRENSYEQYF.

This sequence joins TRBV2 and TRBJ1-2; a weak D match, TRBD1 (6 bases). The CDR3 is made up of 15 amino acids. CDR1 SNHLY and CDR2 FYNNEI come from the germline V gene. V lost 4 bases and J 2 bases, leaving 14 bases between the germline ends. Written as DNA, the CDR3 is TGTGCCAGCAGTGGAAACAGGGACGAGAACTATGGCTACACCTTC. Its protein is CASSGNRDENYGYTF.

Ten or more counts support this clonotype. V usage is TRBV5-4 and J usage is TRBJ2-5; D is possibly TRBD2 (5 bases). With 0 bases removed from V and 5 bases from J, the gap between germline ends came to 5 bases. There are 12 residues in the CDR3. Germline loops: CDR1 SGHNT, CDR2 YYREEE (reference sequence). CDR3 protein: CASSLGEETQYF. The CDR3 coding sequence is TGTGCCAGCAGCTTGGGGGAGGAGACCCAGTACTTC.

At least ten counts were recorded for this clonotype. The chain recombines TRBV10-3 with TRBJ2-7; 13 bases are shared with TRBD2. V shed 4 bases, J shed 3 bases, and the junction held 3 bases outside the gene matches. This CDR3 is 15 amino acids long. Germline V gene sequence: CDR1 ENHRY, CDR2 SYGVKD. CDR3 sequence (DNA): TGTGCCATCAGTGGGGGGACTAGCGGGGACTACGAGCAGTACTTC. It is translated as CAISGGTSGDYEQYF.

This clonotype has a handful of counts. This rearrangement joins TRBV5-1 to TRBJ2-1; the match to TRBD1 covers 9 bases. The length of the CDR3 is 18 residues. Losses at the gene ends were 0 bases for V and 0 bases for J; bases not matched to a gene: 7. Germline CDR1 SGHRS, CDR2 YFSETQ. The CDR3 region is CASSLARGQGFSYNEQFF. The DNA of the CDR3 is TGCGCCAGCAGCTTGGCAAGGGGACAGGGTTTCTCCTACAATGAGCAGTTCTTC.

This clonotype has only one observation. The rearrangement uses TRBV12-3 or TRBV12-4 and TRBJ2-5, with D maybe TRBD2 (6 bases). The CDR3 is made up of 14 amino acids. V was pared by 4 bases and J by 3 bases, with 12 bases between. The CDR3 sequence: CASSSWRGKETQYF. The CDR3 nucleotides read TGTGCCAGCAGTTCGTGGCGGGGTAAAGAGACCCAGTACTTC.